The entry that follows covers one TCR beta chain sequence. Its antigen is currently unknown. The sample originates from a study of PD-1 blockade in classical Hodgkin lymphoma. The assay was immunoSEQ multiplex PCR, and TCRdb's table has in-frame clones only and misses some. The table has tens of thousands of clones, more than 80% seen once; the top ten hold about a tenth. Whole-study results and caveats: Still unresolved is the cause of the repertoire differences, which may be disease activity or prior therapy. Diversity similar to that of newly diagnosed patients was seen at baseline in complete responders. The authors excluded patients who started nivolumab under 1 year after ASCT.

The CDR3 length is 16 residues. Germline values: CDR1 MNHEY, CDR2 SVGAGI. Trimming left V 2 bases short and J 5 bases short, with 19 bases between. The time point is: cycle 4 day 1 (C4D1), after around six weeks of nivolumab. In every patient, relapse followed autologous stem cell transplantation, while exposure to brentuximab vedotin differed. The receptor was isolated from a human donor with classical Hodgkin lymphoma. Sequencing used peripheral blood mononuclear cells (PBMCs), obtained before the fourth cycle of nivolumab. The chain is built from TRBV6-5 and TRBJ2-7; either TRBD1 or TRBD2 may fit D (5 bases each). CDR3 nucleotides: TGTGCCAGCAGTTACCGGCCGGGGCACCGGTCAAACGAGCAGTACTTC. Amino acids: CASSYRPGHRSNEQYF.